This TCR beta chain emerged from a study of T-cell reconstitution after alpha-beta-depleted transplantation in children. The ends lost 0 bases at V and 2 bases at J; junction bases unmatched: 4. CDR3 length equals 16 residues. CDR1 and CDR2 from the germline V gene are SGDLS and YYNGEE. This clonotype was observed a few times. Antigen specificity is unknown. Study-level points and caveats: Once a year had passed after transplant, T-cell counts and diversity came mostly from newly produced T cells. At day 60, the high TCRbeta diversity found in some patients originated from recipient T cells and thymic progenitors that had survived.

Using unique molecular identifiers, the investigators prepared the TCRbeta library. TCRdb reanalysed the PCR reads using MiXCR and keeps one entry per CDR3 protein. The sample includes about 490,000 distinct CDR3 sequences, roughly a tenth seen only once; the top ten take just over 2%. The sequences come from PBMCs, collected before TCRalphabeta/CD19-depleted stem cell transplant. The receptor's source is a child under 10 years old with inherited bone marrow failure, due to receive a stem cell transplant. This chain connects TRBV9 to TRBJ2-7, with TRBD2 matching over 11 bases. DNA for the CDR3: TGTGCCAGCAGCGTAGGGGGACTAGCGGTACCCTACGAGCAGTACTTC. Translation gives CASSVGGLAVPYEQYF.